This T cell receptor (beta chain) was retrieved from a study of T cell responses to AZD1222 COVID-19 vaccine. Study-level results: Baseline seropositives among AZD1222 recipients totaled only 6 or 7. Reports indicate that nearly half of spike-specific TCRs are directed at unmutated variant regions.

On this clone: Its specificity is unknown.

The CDR3 sequence is 13 residues long. From germline, CDR1 is SGHNT and CDR2 YENEEA. The germline V and J ends were trimmed by 3 bases and 3 bases, with 9 bases remaining between them. This table comes from immunoSEQ multiplex PCR, and its TCRdb copy is limited to in-frame clones, with some not included. The sample has approximately 150,000 clones, more than 80% seen once. The chain uses TRBV11-3 and TRBJ2-7, with unresolved D. Sequencing was performed on peripheral blood, taken 28 days after the second dose of the MenACWY control vaccine. The sequence derives from an adult who received the MenACWY meningococcal vaccine as a control. The CDR3, as DNA: TGTGCCAGCAGCTTCCAGGACGGCTACGAGCAGTACTTC. Encoded protein: CASSFQDGYEQYF.